A selection of T cell receptor beta chains follows, all from one sample in a study of T-cell reconstitution after alpha-beta-depleted transplantation in children. From the PCR reads, TCRdb called clonotypes with MiXCR, one entry per CDR3 protein. Among some 280,000 distinct CDR3 sequences listed, approximately 9.8% were seen once. Material: PBMCs from the stem cell graft donor, obtained from the stem cell graft. These receptor sequences come from a human donor who donated a stem cell graft to a child with SCID. CDR3s include the opening cysteine and the closing phenylalanine or tryptophan. D genes are given only for firm matches. Only some rows state a clone size, as once, few, many or a class for expanded clones.

TRBV9	TRBJ2-5	few	NA	CASSETPGVGETQYF	TGTGCCAGCAGCGAAACCCCGGGGGTCGGAGAGACCCAGTACTTC
TRBV7-2	TRBJ2-7	NA	TRBD1	CASRFPGQGGYEQYF	TGTGCCAGCAGATTCCCGGGACAGGGGGGTTACGAGCAGTACTTC
TRBV2	TRBJ2-5	many	NA	CASSTRDGQATQYF	TGTGCCAGCAGTACCCGGGACGGGCAAGCGACCCAGTACTTC
TRBV18	TRBJ1-1	NA	NA	CASSQKGFNTEAFF	TGTGCCAGCTCACAAAAGGGGTTTAACACTGAAGCTTTCTTT
TRBV9	TRBJ1-1	NA	NA	CASSVLENTEAFF	TGTGCCAGCAGCGTGTTGGAAAACACTGAAGCTTTCTTT
TRBV12-3/TRBV12-4	TRBJ2-1	NA	NA	CASSPNRAVDEQFF	TGTGCCAGCAGTCCAAATAGGGCTGTGGATGAGCAGTTCTTC
TRBV25-1	TRBJ2-1	NA	NA	CASSMGKLFF	TGTGCCAGCAGTATGGGGAAGCTGTTCTTC
TRBV12-3/TRBV12-4	TRBJ2-7	few	TRBD2	CASSLSGGYYEQYF	TGTGCCAGCAGTCTTAGCGGGGGGTACTACGAGCAGTACTTC
TRBV5-8	TRBJ1-2	few	NA	CASNRDGTF	TGTGCCAGCAACCGGGACGGCACCTTC
TRBV5-1	TRBJ1-1	NA	NA	CASSLRLEATEAFF	TGCGCCAGCAGCCTGAGGCTTGAGGCCACTGAAGCTTTCTTT
TRBV18	TRBJ1-1	few	TRBD1	CASSQQQGAPNTEAFF	TGTGCCAGCTCACAACAGCAGGGGGCCCCGAACACTGAAGCTTTCTTT
TRBV4-1	TRBJ2-5	NA	TRBD2	CASSQVFPSGGQETQYF	TGCGCCAGCAGCCAAGTTTTTCCTAGCGGGGGACAAGAGACCCAGTACTTC
TRBV1	TRBJ2-2	few	NA	CTSSQEGPGDDTGELFF	TGCACCAGCAGCCAAGAAGGCCCAGGGGATGACACCGGGGAGCTGTTTTTT
TRBV20-1	TRBJ2-2	few	NA	CSARDGTERVTGELFF	TGCAGTGCTAGAGATGGGACGGAGCGAGTCACCGGGGAGCTGTTTTTT
TRBV5-1	TRBJ1-4	many	NA	CASSLAGGLNEKLFF	TGCGCCAGCAGCTTGGCCGGAGGCCTTAATGAAAAACTGTTTTTT
TRBV21-1	TRBJ2-5	NA	NA	CASGRDSQETQYF	TGTGCCAGCGGCCGGGACAGTCAAGAGACCCAGTACTTC
TRBV9	TRBJ1-5	NA	NA	CASSVGRGDVDQPQHF	TGTGCCAGCAGCGTAGGACGCGGGGACGTAGATCAGCCCCAGCATTTT
TRBV25-1	TRBJ1-3	many	NA	CASAGTYSGNTIYF	TGTGCCAGCGCCGGGACTTACTCTGGAAACACCATATATTTT
TRBV11-2	TRBJ2-2	NA	TRBD2	CASSHGTSGRTGELFF	TGTGCCAGCAGCCATGGGACTAGCGGGAGGACCGGGGAGCTGTTTTTT
TRBV4-2	TRBJ2-7	NA	NA	CASTPSLGESSYEQYF	TGTGCCAGCACCCCATCCCTAGGGGAGAGCTCCTACGAGCAGTACTTC
TRBV9	TRBJ2-7	many	NA	CASSVTTEYYEQYF	TGTGCCAGCAGCGTAACCACAGAGTACTACGAGCAGTACTTC
TRBV11-2	TRBJ2-1	many	TRBD1	CASSSVTGSDEQFF	TGTGCCAGCAGCTCCGTGACAGGGAGCGATGAGCAGTTCTTC
TRBV5-1	TRBJ1-1	NA	NA	CASSWGTDEAFF	TGCGCCAGCAGCTGGGGGACGGATGAAGCTTTCTTT
TRBV6-6	TRBJ2-7	NA	TRBD2	CASSSASGASFF	TGTGCCAGCAGTTCCGCTAGCGGGGCCTCATTCTTC
TRBV12-3/TRBV12-4	TRBJ1-6	few	NA	CASSDEIYNSPLHF	TGTGCCAGCAGTGATGAGATCTATAATTCACCCCTCCACTTT
TRBV20-1	TRBJ2-4	many	NA	CSANPGTYDSLLAKNIQYF	TGCAGTGCCAATCCCGGGACCTACGATTCTTTACTAGCCAAAAACATTCAGTACTTC
TRBV12-3/TRBV12-4	TRBJ2-2	NA	NA	CASSLAVPGELFF	TGTGCCAGCAGTTTAGCGGTACCCGGGGAGCTGTTTTTT
TRBV11-3	TRBJ2-1	many	TRBD2	CASSLFRGILAGDYNEQFF	TGTGCCAGCAGCTTGTTCAGGGGCATACTAGCGGGGGACTACAATGAGCAGTTCTTC
TRBV2	TRBJ2-7	many	NA	CASRLTWEQYF	TGTGCCAGCAGATTAACGTGGGAGCAGTACTTC
TRBV10-3	TRBJ1-2	NA	NA	CAISDQGNRDANYGYTF	TGTGCCATCAGTGATCAGGGAAACCGAGACGCTAACTATGGCTACACCTTC
TRBV27	TRBJ1-6	NA	NA	CASSHKGLGGSNSPLHF	TGTGCCAGCAGTCATAAGGGGCTGGGCGGGAGTAATTCACCCCTCCACTTT
TRBV12-3/TRBV12-4	TRBJ2-7	NA	NA	CASRDFRDTTYEQYF	TGTGCCAGCAGGGACTTCCGGGACACAACCTACGAGCAGTACTTC
TRBV12-3/TRBV12-4	TRBJ2-7	NA	NA	CASSRDTSSYEQYF	TGTGCCAGCAGTCGGGACACCTCCTCCTACGAGCAGTACTTC
TRBV12-3/TRBV12-4	TRBJ1-5	NA	TRBD1	CASNKAGQINQPQHF	TGTGCCAGCAATAAAGCGGGACAGATCAATCAGCCCCAGCATTTT
TRBV7-9	TRBJ1-5	NA	TRBD1	CASSKGQEINQPQHF	TGTGCCAGCAGCAAGGGACAGGAGATCAATCAGCCCCAGCATTTT
TRBV5-6	TRBJ2-7	NA	NA	CASSGEWRVTSYEQYF	TGTGCCAGCAGCGGGGAGTGGAGGGTAACATCCTACGAGCAGTACTTC
TRBV29-1	TRBJ1-2	few	TRBD1	CSAVPQGNYGYTF	TGCAGCGCCGTCCCACAGGGGAACTATGGCTACACCTTC
TRBV27	TRBJ2-1	NA	NA	CASSYTGVNSYNEQFF	TGTGCCAGCAGTTACACCGGGGTTAACTCCTACAATGAGCAGTTCTTC
TRBV12-3/TRBV12-4	TRBJ1-3	few	NA	CATQRSGNTIYF	TGTGCCACCCAGAGATCTGGAAACACCATATATTTT
TRBV15	TRBJ2-3	many	TRBD1	CATSRGGTGGTDTQYF	TGTGCCACCAGCAGAGGAGGGACAGGGGGGACAGATACGCAGTATTTT
TRBV5-1	TRBJ2-7	many	NA	CASSLSTSGSYEQYF	TGCGCCAGCAGCTTGTCGACATCCGGTTCCTACGAGCAGTACTTC
TRBV20-1	TRBJ2-3	few	NA	CSARSFQGKMTDTQYF	TGCAGTGCTAGGTCGTTTCAGGGAAAAATGACAGATACGCAGTATTTT
TRBV25-1	TRBJ2-4	NA	NA	CASSELRSGVSDIQYF	TGTGCCAGCAGTGAATTAAGGTCAGGGGTTTCGGACATTCAGTACTTC
TRBV6-5	TRBJ1-4	few	NA	CASSYSMGREKLFF	TGTGCCAGCAGTTACTCGATGGGTCGCGAAAAACTGTTTTTT
TRBV27	TRBJ1-2	NA	NA	CASSFMAGVSGYTF	TGTGCCAGCAGTTTTATGGCAGGGGTGAGCGGCTACACCTTC
TRBV10-3	TRBJ2-5	NA	NA	CAISDRVGQETQYF	TGTGCCATCAGTGATCGGGTTGGCCAAGAGACCCAGTACTTC